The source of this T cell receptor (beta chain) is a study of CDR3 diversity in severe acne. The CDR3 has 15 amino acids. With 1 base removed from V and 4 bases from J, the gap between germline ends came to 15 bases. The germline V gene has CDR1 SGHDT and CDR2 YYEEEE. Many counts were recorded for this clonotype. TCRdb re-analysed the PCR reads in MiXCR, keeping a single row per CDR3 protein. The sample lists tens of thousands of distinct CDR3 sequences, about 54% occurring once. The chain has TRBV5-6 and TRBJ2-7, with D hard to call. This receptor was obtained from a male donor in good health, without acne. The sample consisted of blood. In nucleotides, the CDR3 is TGTGCCAGCAGCTTGTTTATACGGATCAATTACGAGCAGTACTTC. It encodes CASSLFIRINYEQYF.